Following are 32 T cell receptor beta chains from one sample sequenced in a study of cytomegalovirus exposure and HLA in healthy donors (TCRdb year 2017). Libraries came from the immunoSEQ multiplex PCR assay. For the multiplex PCR, a mixture combining 60 forward primers for TCR Vbeta segments and 13 reverse primers for TCR Jbeta segments was used. The table was pulled from immuneACCESS by TCRdb, which kept in-frame rearrangements only. Such tables lose some clones; where checked, under half of the loss comes from unresolved V genes, and the rest has no known cause. In all, the sample holds more than 90,000 clones, and 80% to 85% of those were seen once. The ten largest clones add up to approximately 3.9% of the sample. The sample comprised PBMCs. The receptor set was obtained from a woman aged 70 to 79 in good health and CMV-seropositive.

The chain employs TRBV10-3 and TRBJ1-2; no definite D call. V was cut by 7 bases and J by 2 bases, with 14 bases left in between. The germline V gene has CDR1 ENHRY and CDR2 SYGVKD. The CDR3 runs 14 residues. The CDR3 spells CAITEGRRNYGYTF. The DNA for the CDR3 is TGTGCCATCACCGAAGGACGGAGGAACTATGGCTACACCTTC.

On this clone itself: The same CDR3 arises from other DNA sequences in this sample as well. The J gene is TRBJ1-2, the V gene TRBV2, with 10 bases aligning to TRBD1. The germline gives CDR1 SNHLY, CDR2 FYNNEI. The CDR3 contains 15 residues. Trimming took 6 bases from V and 8 from J; bases not matched to a gene: 12. The CDR3 is CASSFKGQGLSGYTF. The DNA of the CDR3 is TGTGCCAGCAGCTTTAAGGGACAGGGGTTGAGCGGCTACACCTTC.

In its sample, this clone was seen once. V and J are TRBV11-1 and TRBJ1-1, with 7 bases identical to TRBD1. The CDR3 loop spans 14 amino acids. The V gene end was trimmed by 5 bases and the J gene end by 3 bases; junction bases not matched to a gene: 6. CDR1 is SGHAT and CDR2 is FQDESV in the germline V gene (reference sequence). CDR3 coding DNA: TGTGCCAGCAGCACACAGGGGTGGGACACTGAAGCTTTCTTT. Amino acid sequence: CASSTQGWDTEAFF.

The chain combines TRBV30 with TRBJ2-2; D possibly corresponds to TRBD2 (5 bases). V was clipped by 1 base and J by 4 bases, with 10 bases between them. This CDR3 is built from 14 residues. Germline V gives CDR1 GTSNPN, CDR2 SVGIG (reference sequence). The CDR3 region has the DNA TGTGCCTGGAGTGAGCGGATAAGCACCGGGGAGCTGTTTTTT. Its protein is CAWSERISTGELFF. Based on the CDR3 plus reference TRBV30 and TRBJ2-2, the full variable domain is SQTIHQWPATLVQPVGSPLSLECTVEGTSNPNLYWYRQAAGRGLQLLFYSVGIGQISSEVPQNLSASRPQDRQFILSSKKLLLSDSGFYLCAWSERISTGELFFGEGSRLTVL.

The rearrangement joins TRBV28 to TRBJ2-4; TRBD2 aligns across 8 bases. In germline, CDR1 is MDHEN, CDR2 SYDVKM. The CDR3 spans 15 residues. The trim removed 7 bases at V and 4 bases at J, leaving 9 bases unmatched. The CDR3 here is CASTPSPGGKNIQYF. The CDR3 DNA reads as TGTGCCAGCACCCCTAGCCCGGGGGGGAAAAACATTCAGTACTTC.

This sequence joins TRBV5-5 and TRBJ2-3, with 7 bases identical to TRBD2. The V gene end was trimmed by 4 bases and the J gene end by 3 bases; junction bases not matched to a gene: 11. Germline values: CDR1 SGHKS, CDR2 YYEKEE (reference sequence). The CDR3 covers 16 residues. CDR3 in amino acids: CASSPPASGVTDTQYF. Written as DNA, the CDR3 is TGTGCCAGCAGCCCGCCTGCTAGCGGAGTAACAGATACGCAGTATTTT.

The chain joins TRBV7-2 to TRBJ1-1, with 7 positions matching TRBD1. CDR3 size: 14 residues. V shed 4 bases, J shed 1 base, and the junction held 3 bases outside the gene matches. Germline lookup yields CDR1 SGHTA and CDR2 FQGNSA. The CDR3 loop reads CASSYSGGNTEAFF. The CDR3 region has the DNA TGTGCCAGCAGCTATTCAGGGGGGAACACTGAAGCTTTCTTT.

This chain uses TRBV6-4 with TRBJ2-1; TRBD2 might be the D (5 bases). In germline, CDR1 is MRHNA, CDR2 SNTAGT. V lost 5 bases to trimming and J lost 8 bases, with 16 bases between them. There are 14 residues in the CDR3. The CDR3: CASSYTPDGDEQFF. The CDR3 bases are TGTGCCAGCAGTTATACCCCGGACGGGGATGAGCAGTTCTTC.

V usage is TRBV19 and J usage is TRBJ2-4; 9 nucleotides align to TRBD2. The junction had 10 bases not matched to a gene; V was cut back by 7 bases and J by 3 bases. This CDR3 is built from 16 residues. The V gene's germline CDR1 is LNHDA and CDR2 SQIVND (reference sequence). The CDR3 loop reads CASTDAGGPGKNIQYF. The CDR3, as DNA: TGTGCCAGTACGGACGCGGGAGGGCCGGGCAAAAACATTCAGTACTTC.

V is TRBV5-1 and J is TRBJ1-1; a possible D gene is TRBD1 (5 bases). V dropped 0 bases and J dropped 5 bases, with 14 bases sitting between them. CDR3 length: 15 residues. Germline CDR1 and CDR2: SGHRS and YFSETQ. The CDR3 here is CASSLEGGDGTEAFF. The CDR3 coding sequence is TGCGCCAGCAGCTTGGAGGGAGGGGATGGGACTGAAGCTTTCTTT.

The chain carries TRBV19 and TRBJ1-3; 7 bases line up with TRBD1. The germline gives CDR1 LNHDA, CDR2 SQIVND (reference sequence). The CDR3 has 16 amino acids. The V and J ends lost 4 bases and 2 bases, in that order; junction bases with no gene match: 8. This chain's CDR3 is CASSTFTGTAGNTIYF. CDR3 nucleotide sequence: TGTGCCAGTAGTACTTTTACCGGGACAGCTGGAAACACCATATATTTT.

This clone was detected a few times. The chain couples TRBV7-2 to TRBJ1-4; maybe TRBD1 (6 bases). V shed 1 base and J shed 8 bases, with 11 bases lying between them. Germline V gene sequence: CDR1 SGHTA, CDR2 FQGNSA. CDR3 size: 14 residues. CDR3 DNA sequence: TGTGCCAGCAGCTTAGGGACAGCAAGGGAAAAACTGTTTTTT. As protein: CASSLGTAREKLFF.

The chain combines TRBV28 with TRBJ2-7; the match to TRBD2 covers 12 bases. CDR3 length: 19 amino acids. Per germline, CDR1 MDHEN and CDR2 SYDVKM. V lost 8 bases and J lost 3; bases outside the gene matches: 20. The CDR3 sequence is CASGKVGLAGPIPLYEQYF. DNA for the CDR3: TGTGCCAGCGGTAAGGTGGGACTAGCGGGTCCCATTCCTCTCTACGAGCAGTACTTC.

The CDR3 DNA sequence: TGCGCCAGCAGCTTGTGGGGAGAGTCCTACAATGAGCAGTTCTTC. Its translation is CASSLWGESYNEQFF. The V gene is TRBV5-1, the J gene TRBJ2-1, with D possibly TRBD2 on 5 matching bases. Germline CDR1 is SGHRS and CDR2 is YFSETQ. The CDR3 is 15 residues long. With 1 base removed from V and 1 base from J, the gap between germline ends came to 9 bases.

The genes are TRBV7-2 and TRBJ1-6; 9 bases are a match to TRBD1. Germline CDR1 and CDR2: SGHTA and FQGNSA. After removal of 5 bases from V and 8 bases from J, the junction contained 19 bases not matched to a gene. The CDR3 is 19 residues long. The CDR3 region has the DNA TGTGCCAGCAGCCCCCGGACAGGGGTCAATAGGAAGTTGGATTCACCCCTCCACTTT. The encoded protein is CASSPRTGVNRKLDSPLHF.

The V call is TRBV15, the J call TRBJ1-1, with D hard to call. CDR1 and CDR2 from the germline V gene are LNHNV and YYDKDF (reference sequence). CDR3 size: 16 residues. V was shortened by 0 bases and J by 4 bases, with 15 bases between the two germline ends. CDR3 nucleotides: TGTGCCACCAGCAGAGATAACCTTAACCGGGTCACTGAAGCTTTCTTT. Protein: CATSRDNLNRVTEAFF.

Written as DNA, the CDR3 is TGTGCCAGCAGCTCGGAGGGCTCCGGGAATGAAAAACTGTTTTTT. Encoded protein: CASSSEGSGNEKLFF. The V call is TRBV7-9, the J call TRBJ1-4; no clear D. Germline V lookup: CDR1 SEHNR, CDR2 FQNEAQ (reference sequence). Trimming removed 4 bases at V and 5 bases at J, with 14 bases between. This CDR3 comprises 15 residues.

The chain carries TRBV5-1 and TRBJ2-5; 7 nucleotides match TRBD2. The J call may be incorrect, as the DNA end agrees better with TRBJ2-7. The CDR3 is 16 residues long. Per the germline V gene, CDR1 is SGHRS and CDR2 is YFSETQ. The CDR3 is CASRPSGSSGSYEQYF. CDR3 DNA sequence: TGCGCCAGCAGGCCCTCGGGGTCTAGCGGATCCTACGAGCAGTACTTC.

The chain carries TRBV30 and TRBJ1-6; TRBD1 matches at 10 bases. Unmatched junction bases numbered 4, after V lost 3 bases and J lost 8 bases. CDR1 is GTSNPN and CDR2 is SVGIG in the germline V gene (reference sequence). The CDR3 runs 14 residues. The CDR3 DNA sequence: TGTGCCTGGAGAGGGGACAGGGGTCATTCACCCCTCCACTTT. Residues: CAWRGDRGHSPLHF. Supplemented by reference TRBV30 and TRBJ1-6, the full variable domain reads SQTIHQWPATLVQPVGSPLSLECTVEGTSNPNLYWYRQAAGRGLQLLFYSVGIGQISSEVPQNLSASRPQDRQFILSSKKLLLSDSGFYLCAWRGDRGHSPLHFGNGTRLTVT.

The chain links TRBV9 to TRBJ1-2; D remains unclear. CDR1 and CDR2 (germline): SGDLS, YYNGEE. Between the trimmed V and J ends, which lost 0 bases and 4 bases, there was a span of 13 bases. This CDR3 has 15 amino acids. The CDR3 nucleotides are TGTGCCAGCAGCGTAGATCCTGGCCACCCCTATGGCTACACCTTC. Its protein is CASSVDPGHPYGYTF. The variable domain in full, completed from reference TRBV9 and TRBJ1-2, reads DSGVTQTPKHLITATGQRVTLRCSPRSGDLSVYWYQQSLDQGLQFLIQYYNGEERAKGNILERFSAQQFPDLHSELNLSSLELGDSALYFCASSVDPGHPYGYTFGSGTRLTVV.

The V gene is TRBV4-2, the J gene TRBJ1-2, with D hard to call. The V and J ends lost 4 bases and 0 bases respectively, with 9 bases between them. The CDR3 loop spans 14 amino acids. Germline-derived CDR1 and CDR2 are LGHNA and YNFKEQ. CDR3 DNA sequence: TGTGCCAGCAGCCCCAGCAGGTCTAACTATGGCTACACCTTC. It codes for CASSPSRSNYGYTF.

The CDR3 sequence is CASSESGDRAPGCGSPTYEQYF. In nucleotides, the CDR3 is TGCGCCAGCAGTGAGTCAGGGGACAGGGCCCCGGGATGTGGATCTCCTACGTACGAGCAGTACTTC. The J gene is TRBJ2-5, the V gene TRBV10-1, with TRBD1 identical over 9 bases. TRBJ2-7 explains the end of the DNA better; the J call may be wrong. This CDR3 has 22 residues. Per the germline V gene, CDR1 is WNHNN and CDR2 is SYGVQD (reference sequence).

The J gene is TRBJ1-3, the V gene TRBV21-1. TRBV21-1 is an annotated pseudogene. This CDR3 is built from 13 residues. The CDR3 is CASTTGGLDTIYF. DNA of the CDR3: TGTGCCAGCACTACGGGGGGTCTGGACACCATATATTTT.

The table lists this clone with a few counts. The V gene is TRBV7-9, the J gene TRBJ1-3; 8 bases align to TRBD1. Per germline, CDR1 SEHNR and CDR2 FQNEAQ (reference sequence). The CDR3 is made up of 15 amino acids. Trimming removed 7 bases from V and 2 bases from J; junction bases left unmatched: 7. DNA of the CDR3: TGTGCCAGCACCCCGATGGACAGGGCTGGAAACACCATATATTTT. Translation: CASTPMDRAGNTIYF.

This rearrangement joins TRBV4-3 to TRBJ1-6; D gene uncertain. Trimming took 0 bases from V and 14 from J, leaving 14 bases between them. Germline CDR1 is LGHNA and CDR2 is YSLEER. The CDR3 is 14 residues long. As DNA, the CDR3 is TGCGCCAGCAGCCAAGATCTGAATGGGGAGTCCCTCCACTTT. It specifies CASSQDLNGESLHF.

The CDR3 region has the DNA TGCAGCGTTGAAGATCGGGGAGGATTAAATACGCAGTATTTT. Encoded protein: CSVEDRGGLNTQYF. The chain links TRBV29-1 to TRBJ2-3, with a tentative D call TRBD2 (6 bases). Germline CDR1 is SQVTM and CDR2 is ANQGSEA. The CDR3 is 14 residues long. Trimming removed 0 bases at V and 7 bases at J, with 14 bases between.

The chain combines TRBV25-1 with TRBJ2-5, with TRBD2 matching over 8 bases. CDR1 is MGHDK and CDR2 is SYGVNS in the germline V gene. The CDR3 runs 15 residues. The ends lost 3 bases at V and 3 bases at J; junction bases unmatched: 6. CDR3 bases: TGTGCCAGCAGTGAGGCCGGGGGGGCCAAAGAGACCCAGTACTTC. Translation: CASSEAGGAKETQYF.

The chain combines TRBV11-2 with TRBJ2-7, with 9 bases lining up with TRBD2. There are 15 residues in the CDR3. Germline V gene lookup returns CDR1 SGHAT and CDR2 FQNNGV. The V gene end was trimmed by 1 base and the J gene end by 5 bases; junction bases not matched to a gene: 6. For the CDR3, the DNA is TGTGCCAGCAGCTTAGTCGCGGGAGGGTTCGACGAGCAGTACTTC. It encodes CASSLVAGGFDEQYF.

The chain is built from TRBV19 and TRBJ1-2; weak D call: TRBD1 (6 bases). Trimming left V 7 bases short and J 8 bases short, with 32 bases between. The CDR3 covers 18 residues. Germline V lookup: CDR1 LNHDA, CDR2 SQIVND (reference sequence). The CDR3 protein is CASISTTMRRNREGGYTF. The CDR3 DNA reads TGTGCCAGTATTTCCACAACCATGCGTCGGAACAGGGAAGGGGGCTACACCTTC.

The chain is built from TRBV19 and TRBJ2-2, with D uncertain. The CDR3 covers 13 residues. V lost 2 bases and J 7 bases, leaving 8 bases between the germline ends. Germline V gene data show CDR1 as LNHDA and CDR2 as SQIVND (reference sequence). The CDR3 DNA follows: TGTGCCAGTAGTATAATGCCGGGCGGGGAGCTGTTTTTT. As protein: CASSIMPGGELFF.

V and J are TRBV28 and TRBJ2-2; a weak D match, TRBD1 (5 bases). V lost 7 bases and J lost 1, with 22 bases in between. Germline CDR1 reads MDHEN; CDR2 reads SYDVKM. This CDR3 has 18 residues. CDR3 residues: CASKRPPFDRQNTGELFF. CDR3 in DNA: TGTGCCAGCAAGCGACCACCTTTTGACAGACAGAACACCGGGGAGCTGTTTTTT.

The V and J genes are TRBV19 and TRBJ2-2; 10 nucleotides agree with TRBD1. Trimming took 5 bases from V and 5 from J; bases not matched to a gene: 8. Per germline, CDR1 LNHDA and CDR2 SQIVND (reference sequence). The CDR3 length is 16 residues. The CDR3 region is CASSLTDRGLTGELFF. The DNA of the CDR3 is TGTGCCAGTAGTCTTACAGACAGGGGGCTGACCGGGGAGCTGTTTTTT.